This T cell receptor (beta chain) was sequenced for a study of T cell responses to AZD1222 COVID-19 vaccine. Whole-study findings and limits: Unmutated variant regions reportedly attract nearly half of all spike-specific TCRs. Females made up more of the donors, who were largely white British, and clonal diversity may have come out too low.

The CDR3 totals 14 residues. V gave up 3 bases and J gave up 4 bases; unmatched junction bases: 3. CDR1 is LNHDA and CDR2 is SQIVND in the germline V gene (reference sequence). This table comes from immunoSEQ multiplex PCR, and its TCRdb copy is limited to in-frame clones, with some not included. The sample yields more than 150,000 clones, around 90% seen once. Note on this clone: The antigen is undetermined.

This receptor was obtained from an adult in good health. The gene calls are TRBV19 and TRBJ2-7, with 10 bases aligning to TRBD1. The specimen was peripheral blood, collected on day 0 of AZD1222 vaccination. The CDR3: CASSIGTGAYEQYF. The CDR3 DNA reads TGTGCCAGTAGTATCGGGACAGGGGCTTACGAGCAGTACTTC.